The 14 T cell receptor beta chains below all came from one sample that was sequenced in a study of T-cell memory formation after mild COVID-19. TCRdb re-called the 5' RACE reads with MiXCR, one entry per CDR3 protein. This table holds over 300,000 distinct CDR3 sequences, 20% to 25% found once. Sample: PBMCs or a T cell subset sorted from them (not recorded which). Every receptor here comes from a man in his late teens or twenties who had mild COVID-19 (a few samples of this study predate the infection). Cell type and time point are not known.

The chain carries TRBV14 and TRBJ1-2; 7 nucleotides agree with TRBD1. Germline CDR1 reads SGHDN; CDR2 reads FVKESK. The V and J ends lost 3 bases and 5 bases, in that order; junction bases with no gene match: 9. The CDR3 is made up of 15 amino acids. CDR3 in DNA: TGTGCCAGCAGCCACCACGAGGCAGGGGGGTATGGCTACACCTTC. Its protein product is CASSHHEAGGYGYTF.

This clonotype was counted at least ten times. CDR3: CASSWTGGAQHF. The CDR3 bases are TGTGCCAGCAGCTGGACAGGGGGAGCCCAGCATTTT. V and J are TRBV7-2 and TRBJ1-5; 10 bases map to TRBD1. From germline, CDR1 is SGHTA and CDR2 FQGNSA. The CDR3 is made up of 12 amino acids. The J segment lost 11 bases and the V segment lost 4 bases, leaving 2 bases of the junction unmatched.

This clonotype was counted between two and nine times. The chain has TRBV6-1 and TRBJ1-2; TRBD1 matches 7 bases. Unmatched junction bases numbered 13, after V lost 5 bases and J lost 4 bases. The CDR3 length is 16 residues. Germline V gene lookup returns CDR1 MNHNS and CDR2 SASEGT. CDR3 residues: CASSPRTGQGGYGYTF. The CDR3 DNA is TGTGCCAGCAGTCCGAGGACAGGCCAGGGGGGCTATGGCTACACCTTC.

This clonotype was counted ten times or more. This chain uses TRBV7-2 with TRBJ1-3; TRBD1 is a possible D gene (6 bases). The CDR3 sequence is 21 residues long. Trimming shortened V by 1 base and J by 4 bases, and 29 bases separated the two germline ends. Per germline, CDR1 SGHTA and CDR2 FQGNSA. CDR3 region: CASSLVDLLWDTDVSGNTIYF. The CDR3 bases are TGTGCCAGCAGCTTAGTGGATCTCCTGTGGGACACCGATGTTTCAGGAAACACCATATATTTT.

V gene TRBV5-1 combines with J gene TRBJ2-3; D is undetermined. Germline values: CDR1 SGHRS, CDR2 YFSETQ. The CDR3 has 14 amino acids. The germline V and J ends were trimmed by 1 base and 3 bases, with 9 bases remaining between them. CDR3 DNA: TGCGCCAGCAGCTTGAGGTATCCAACAGATACGCAGTATTTT. This codes for CASSLRYPTDTQYF.

CDR3 nucleotides: TGCGCCAGCGGCGAAGGACACTTGAACACTGAAGCTTTCTTT. Protein: CASGEGHLNTEAFF. This rearrangement joins TRBV5-1 to TRBJ1-1; D might be TRBD1 (5 bases). CDR3 length: 14 amino acids. Germline values: CDR1 SGHRS, CDR2 YFSETQ. V was trimmed by 7 bases and J by 0 bases, leaving 13 bases between them. The complete variable domain, with remaining parts taken from reference TRBV5-1 and TRBJ1-1, reads KAGVTQTPRYLIKTRGQQVTLSCSPISGHRSVSWYQQTPGQGLQFLFEYFSETQRNKGNFPGRFSGRQFSNSRSEMNVSTLELGDSALYLCASGEGHLNTEAFFGQGTRLTVV.

This chain connects TRBV5-6 to TRBJ2-5; D gene unclear. The CDR3 consists of 14 residues. Trimming shortened V by 3 bases and J by 1 base, and 10 bases separated the two germline ends. CDR1 and CDR2 (germline): SGHDT, YYEEEE. CDR3 in DNA: TGTGCCAGCAGCTCCGGGCTCATCCAAGAGACCCAGTACTTC. Residues: CASSSGLIQETQYF. Using reference TRBV5-6 and TRBJ2-5 for the parts outside the CDR3, the full variable domain is DAGVTQSPTHLIKTRGQQVTLRCSPKSGHDTVSWYQQALGQGPQFIFQYYEEEERQRGNFPDRFSGHQFPNYSSELNVNALLLGDSALYLCASSSGLIQETQYFGPGTRLLVL.

In this sample, this clonotype turned up a few times. The CDR3 protein is CASSQGPSGDYEQYF. The CDR3 coding sequence is TGTGCCAGCAGCCAAGGCCCTAGCGGGGACTACGAGCAGTACTTC. The chain links TRBV4-2 to TRBJ2-7; 9 bases match TRBD2. This CDR3 is 15 amino acids long. With V trimmed by 1 base and J by 3 bases, 4 bases remained unmatched. Germline V CDR1 and CDR2: LGHNA, YNFKEQ.

This chain links TRBV5-1 with TRBJ2-3, with TRBD2 matching over 7 bases. With 0 bases clipped from V and 6 bases from J, the junction kept 7 bases outside the gene matches. This CDR3 has 15 amino acids. Germline CDR1 is SGHRS and CDR2 is YFSETQ. The CDR3 loop reads CASSLDSRGMDTQYF. The CDR3 bases are TGCGCCAGCAGCTTGGACTCGCGGGGGATGGATACGCAGTATTTT.

This clonotype was picked up a small number of times. This chain links TRBV7-9 with TRBJ2-7, with 7 positions matching TRBD2. The ends lost 5 bases at V and 5 bases at J; junction bases unmatched: 6. Germline values: CDR1 SEHNR, CDR2 FQNEAQ (reference sequence). The length of the CDR3 is 13 residues. The CDR3 DNA reads TGTGCCAGCAGCGTAAGGGGAGGGGACGAGCAGTACGTC. It codes for CASSVRGGDEQYV.

The chain uses TRBV7-9 and TRBJ2-6, with 7 bases aligning to TRBD1. CDR1 is SEHNR, CDR2 FQNEAQ, per germline (reference sequence). CDR3 length: 17 residues. V dropped 4 bases and J dropped 0; count of bases not matched to a gene: 6. The chain's CDR3 is CASSSGQVISGANVLTF. Here the CDR3 DNA reads TGTGCCAGCAGCTCCGGACAGGTGATCTCTGGGGCCAACGTCCTGACTTTC. Full variable domain (outside the CDR3, taken from reference TRBV7-9 and TRBJ2-6): DTGVSQNPRHKITKRGQNVTFRCDPISEHNRLYWYRQTLGQGPEFLTYFQNEAQLEKSRLLSDRFSAERPKGSFSTLEIQRTEQGDSAMYLCASSSGQVISGANVLTFGAGSRLTVL.

The J gene is TRBJ1-1, the V gene TRBV20-1; D is unresolved. The CDR3 sequence is 13 residues long. Germline CDR1 and CDR2: DFQATT and SNEGSKA (reference sequence). Deletions cut 3 bases from V and 1 base from J, with 9 bases between. CDR3 region: CSAREGWNTEAFF. CDR3 coding DNA: TGCAGTGCTAGGGAAGGGTGGAACACTGAAGCTTTCTTT.

The sample holds a few counts of this clonotype. The rearrangement uses TRBV12-3 or TRBV12-4 and TRBJ2-3; 7 bases align to TRBD2. The CDR3 has 13 residues. With 6 bases clipped from V and 1 base from J, the junction kept 1 base outside the gene matches. CDR3 sequence reads: CASSTSGTDTQYF. For the CDR3, the DNA is TGTGCCAGCAGCACTAGCGGCACAGATACGCAGTATTTT.

This chain uses TRBV5-1 with TRBJ2-7, with 7 bases matching TRBD1. V shed 0 bases, J shed 7 bases, and the junction held 4 bases outside the gene matches. CDR3 length: 13 amino acids. Germline V lookup: CDR1 SGHRS, CDR2 YFSETQ. The DNA for the CDR3 is TGCGCCAGCAGCTTGGGGACAGGAGAAGAGCAGTACGTC. As protein: CASSLGTGEEQYV.